Presented here are 7 T cell receptor beta chains from one specimen sequenced in a study of blood T cells in healthy people across ages. PCR was performed a second time for about 7 to 12 cycles using a sample-barcoded 5' primer and a J-beta primer mix. TCRdb passed the 5' RACE reads through MiXCR, listing each CDR3 protein once. There are about 1 million distinct CDR3 sequences in the sample; roughly a quarter occur only once, and approximately 0.75% lies in the top ten. This sample also appeared in a second study, on T cells of mothers and their children.

Sequenced sample: blood. All receptors come from a girl aged 2-10 years in good health.

The gene calls are TRBV2 and TRBJ2-2, with D unresolved. The CDR3 is made up of 12 amino acids. The ends were cut back, 11 bases at V and 7 bases at J, with 14 bases in the middle. Germline assignment: CDR1 SNHLY and CDR2 FYNNEI. The CDR3 sequence is CASTELDGELFF. In DNA form, the CDR3 reads TGTGCCTCAACTGAATTGGACGGGGAGCTGTTTTTT.

The chain uses TRBV6-2 or TRBV6-3 and TRBJ2-1; D perhaps matches TRBD2 (7 bases). V lost 6 bases and J 1 base, leaving 22 bases between the germline ends. CDR3 size: 18 residues. Germline V gene lookup returns CDR1 MNHEY and CDR2 SVGEGT. The CDR3 sequence is CASSRLGGGGVSYNEQFF. The CDR3 coding sequence is TGTGCCAGCAGCCGACTTGGCGGGGGCGGAGTATCCTACAATGAGCAGTTCTTC.

For this clonotype: An end of the junction does not agree with germline; a read error may underlie this. V gene TRBV5-6 combines with J gene TRBJ1-4, with a weak D call TRBD1 (6 bases). Per germline, CDR1 SGHDT and CDR2 YYEEEE. The CDR3 length is 15 residues. The CDR3 nucleotides are TGCGCCAGCAGCGGATACAGGGTACCTAATGAAAAACTGTTTTTT. It codes for CASSGYRVPNEKLFF.

This clonotype turned up a few times. The V call is TRBV5-6, the J call TRBJ2-5; TRBD1 or TRBD2 may be the D gene (5 bases each). The DNA end lines up better with TRBJ2-1; the J call may be wrong. Germline CDR1 and CDR2: SGHDT and YYEEEE. CDR3 length: 13 residues. CDR3 loop: CASSLGDLNEQFF. In nucleotides, the CDR3 is TGTGCCAGCAGCTTGGGGGACCTCAATGAGCAGTTCTTC.

This clonotype has only a few counts. The J gene is TRBJ2-7, the V gene TRBV12-3 or TRBV12-4; 8 bases align to TRBD2. This CDR3 contains 14 residues. V lost 6 bases, J lost 1 base, and 5 bases stayed unmatched. CDR3 residues: CASRLAAQSYEQYF. The CDR3 nucleotides are TGTGCCAGCAGACTAGCGGCCCAGTCCTACGAGCAGTACTTC.

DNA of the CDR3: TGTGCCAGCAGCTTGGACTTCGTGAGAGGGACTGGAAACACCATATATTTT. Translating gives CASSLDFVRGTGNTIYF. This rearrangement joins TRBV5-5 to TRBJ1-3; no definite D call. V dropped 0 bases and J dropped 2 bases, with 15 bases sitting between them. The CDR3 is 17 amino acids. Germline CDR1 and CDR2: SGHKS and YYEKEE (reference sequence). Complete variable domain (other parts from reference TRBV5-5 and TRBJ1-3): DAGVTQSPTHLIKTRGQQVTLRCSPISGHKSVSWYQQVLGQGPQFIFQYYEKEERGRGNFPDRFSARQFPNYSSELNVNALLLGDSALYLCASSLDFVRGTGNTIYFGEGSWLTVV.

The chain combines TRBV2 with TRBJ2-5; 8 bases fit TRBD2. Germline V gene lookup returns CDR1 SNHLY and CDR2 FYNNEI. The V and J ends lost 1 base and 1 base, in that order; junction bases with no gene match: 2. The CDR3 contains 15 residues. CDR3 sequence reads: CASSEVAGTQETQYF. For the CDR3, the DNA is TGTGCCAGCAGTGAAGTAGCGGGGACCCAAGAGACCCAGTACTTC.